This T cell receptor (beta chain) was obtained from a study of T cell clones after liver transplantation. Study details: TCRbeta sequencing after a pre-transplant mixed lymphocyte reaction identified graft-donor-reactive clones, later tracked in post-transplant blood. At least one year of complete immunosuppression withdrawal without enzymes over twice normal defined tolerance.

For this clone: Its antigen is unidentified.

Clones were read by immunoSEQ multiplex PCR, and TCRdb kept only the in-frame ones, dropping some. The sample includes 15,000 to 20,000 clones, 70% to 90% of them seen just once. Notes on the study in general: Circulating graft-donor-reactive CD4 TCRbeta sequences fell significantly post-transplant in most of the 8 subjects. Donor-reactive sequences fell more than third party-reactive ones, suggesting partial deletion.

Trimming cost V 0 bases and J 7 bases, with 14 bases left between them. Germline assignment: CDR1 SGHDT and CDR2 YYEEEE. The CDR3 runs 14 residues. The rearrangement joins TRBV5-6 to TRBJ2-7; D is undetermined. The sequence came from a human patient who received a liver transplant. A subset of T cells may come from the graft donor. The sequencing used CD8+ T cells from blood, collected around 50 months after liver transplant. CDR3 residues: CASSLDPGSREQYF. CDR3 DNA sequence: TGTGCCAGCAGCTTGGATCCGGGTTCTAGGGAGCAGTACTTC.